This T cell receptor beta chain stems from a study of regulatory T cells in long-lasting Graves disease. Described time point: newly diagnosed GD, antithyroid drugs for less than 3 months. PBMC RNA was the source of the TCR library. Building the TCR beta libraries relied on iRepertoire HTBI primers, and CDR3 regions underwent Arm-PCR. TCRdb redid the calling of the multiplex PCR reads with MiXCR, one entry per CDR3 protein. This table has more than 450,000 distinct CDR3 sequences, 12% appearing once. This clonotype has more than one count but fewer than ten. The CDR3 length is 12 residues. CDR1 is MNHEY, CDR2 SVGEGT, per germline. The V and J ends lost 0 bases and 9 bases respectively, with 9 bases between them. These data were also filed under a second study, of T cells in Graves' hyperthyroidism and ophthalmopathy.

The V gene is TRBV6-2 or TRBV6-3, the J gene TRBJ2-7; D is undetermined. This clonotype was obtained from a young woman with Graves disease. The sequencing used peripheral blood mononuclear cells (PBMCs), collected at new diagnosis, from a patient treated with antithyroid drugs. The CDR3 nucleotides are TGTGCCAGCAGTTACTCGAGTAGAAGGCAGTACTTC. Its translation is CASSYSSRRQYF.